Listed below are T cell receptor beta chains from one sample, sequenced in a study of OX40 agonist ivuxolimab in advanced cancers. Generated by immunoSEQ multiplex PCR, the TCRdb table keeps only in-frame clones and is missing some. The sample contains more than 65,000 clones, approximately 82% of which appear only once. The sample was CD4+ or CD8+ T cells sorted from blood, taken in a trial of the OX40 agonist ivuxolimab. Source of these receptors: an adult with an advanced solid tumor such as melanoma, head and neck, liver or kidney cancer. Both conserved end residues are part of each CDR3. The D gene is left open where the match is weak. Size is omitted from some rows. Given values are once, few, many or a class for expanded clones.

d_call	v_call	clone_size	j_call	cdr3_aa	cdr3_nt
TRBD1	TRBV11-3	few	TRBJ2-2	CASSLGQGTGELFF	TGTGCCAGCAGCTTAGGACAGGGCACCGGGGAGCTGTTTTTT
NA	TRBV27	NA	TRBJ1-2	CASSLSYRVYSYGYTF	TGTGCCAGCAGTCTATCTTACAGGGTGTATAGCTATGGCTACACCTTC
TRBD1	TRBV19	NA	TRBJ1-1	CASRREGGRGPTEAFF	TGTGCCAGTCGTAGGGAGGGTGGCAGGGGGCCTACTGAAGCTTTCTTT
NA	TRBV9	NA	TRBJ1-4	CASSVGGSHGEKLFF	TGTGCCAGCAGCGTAGGGGGCAGTCATGGCGAAAAACTGTTTTTT
NA	TRBV7-7	NA	TRBJ1-3	CASSLLDGNTIYF	TGTGCTAGCAGCCTACTGGATGGAAACACCATATATTTT
NA	TRBV7-2	NA	TRBJ2-7	CASSPGNYEQYF	TGTGCCAGCAGCCCAGGAAACTACGAGCAGTACTTC
TRBD1	TRBV5-1	NA	TRBJ2-5	CASSLGQGLGETQYF	TGCGCCAGCAGCTTGGGACAGGGGCTCGGTGAGACCCAGTACTTC
NA	TRBV7-6	NA	TRBJ2-5	CASSTGLSQYF	TGTGCCAGCAGCACCGGACTTTCCCAGTACTTC
NA	TRBV5-1	NA	TRBJ1-2	CASSLSGQNYGYTF	TGCGCCAGCAGCTTAAGTGGACAGAACTATGGCTACACCTTC
NA	TRBV6-4	NA	TRBJ2-7	CASSPRGEKQYF	TGTGCCAGCAGTCCCAGGGGGGAGAAGCAGTACTTC
NA	TRBV6-5	NA	TRBJ1-1	CASSYSRTATEAFF	TGTGCCAGCAGTTACTCGAGGACCGCGACTGAAGCTTTCTTT
NA	TRBV7-2	NA	TRBJ2-5	CASSLMRQETQYF	TGTGCCAGCAGCTTAATGAGGCAAGAGACCCAGTACTTC
NA	TRBV6-1	NA	TRBJ2-3	CASRGTPSSTDTQYF	TGTGCCAGCAGGGGAACACCCTCTAGCACAGATACGCAGTATTTT
NA	TRBV7-2	NA	TRBJ2-7	CASSSQGTVYEQYF	TGTGCCAGCAGCTCACAGGGAACCGTCTACGAGCAGTACTTC
NA	TRBV2	NA	TRBJ1-2	CASSSSRETSYGYTF	TGTGCCAGCAGTTCGTCCCGGGAGACATCCTATGGCTACACCTTC
NA	TRBV19	NA	TRBJ2-2	CASKQHTNTGELFF	TGTGCCAGTAAACAACATACGAACACCGGGGAGCTGTTTTTT
TRBD2	TRBV6-6	NA	TRBJ2-5	CASSYSGSGGQETQYF	TGTGCCAGCAGTTACTCGGGTAGCGGGGGGCAAGAGACCCAGTACTTC
NA	TRBV5-1	NA	TRBJ1-1	CASSLYEQGSPMNTEAFF	TGCGCCAGCAGCTTGTATGAGCAGGGAAGCCCGATGAACACTGAAGCTTTCTTT
TRBD1	TRBV5-1	NA	TRBJ2-7	CASSGGQGWDEQYF	TGCGCCAGCAGCGGGGGACAGGGGTGGGACGAGCAGTACTTC
NA	TRBV5-1	NA	TRBJ2-1	CASRVFSYNEQFF	TGCGCCAGCAGGGTATTTTCCTACAATGAGCAGTTCTTC
TRBD2	TRBV5-1	NA	TRBJ2-3	CASSLPVAGTDTQYF	TGCGCCAGCAGCTTGCCAGTAGCGGGGACAGATACGCAGTATTTT
NA	TRBV6-1	NA	TRBJ2-7	CASRTDSYEQYF	TGTGCCAGCAGAACAGACTCCTACGAGCAGTACTTC
NA	TRBV4-3	NA	TRBJ1-2	CASSQEMVGYGYTF	TGCGCCAGCAGCCAAGAGATGGTAGGGTATGGCTACACCTTC
NA	TRBV11-3	NA	TRBJ1-4	CAGTGLGNEKLFF	TGTGCCGGAACAGGGTTGGGGAATGAAAAACTGTTTTTT
NA	TRBV18	NA	TRBJ1-1	CASSPGQTNTEAFF	TGTGCCAGCTCACCTGGACAGACGAACACTGAAGCTTTCTTT
TRBD1	TRBV6-1	NA	TRBJ1-3	CASSKDRASGNTIYF	TGTGCCAGCAGTAAGGACAGGGCGTCTGGAAACACCATATATTTT
NA	TRBV2	NA	TRBJ1-1	CASGRWTENTEAFF	TGTGCCAGCGGAAGGTGGACCGAGAACACTGAAGCTTTCTTT